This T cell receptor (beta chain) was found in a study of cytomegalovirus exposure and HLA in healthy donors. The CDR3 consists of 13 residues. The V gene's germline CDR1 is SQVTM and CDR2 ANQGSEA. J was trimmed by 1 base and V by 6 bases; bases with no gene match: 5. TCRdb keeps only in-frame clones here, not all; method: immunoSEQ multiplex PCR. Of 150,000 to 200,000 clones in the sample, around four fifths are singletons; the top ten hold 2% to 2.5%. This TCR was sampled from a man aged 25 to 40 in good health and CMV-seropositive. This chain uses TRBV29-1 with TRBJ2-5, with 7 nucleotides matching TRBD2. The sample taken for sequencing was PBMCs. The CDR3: CSVSPGGQETQYF. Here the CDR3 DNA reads TGCAGCGTATCCCCGGGAGGCCAAGAGACCCAGTACTTC.